The sample holds many counts of the clone carrying this TCR beta chain. The record originates from a study of neurological immune-mediated disorders. The CDR3 contains 13 residues. The germline CDR1 and CDR2 sequences are SQVTM and ANQGSEA. Trimming cost V 5 bases and J 5 bases, with 16 bases left between them. TCRdb re-analysed the 5' RACE reads in MiXCR, keeping a single row per CDR3 protein. Of fewer than 85,000 distinct CDR3 sequences in the sample, about 4.5% are singletons; the top ten hold approximately 5.7%. The time point: longitudinal time-point 3. Sample: PBMCs. The sequence was obtained from a woman aged 55-75 years with multiple sclerosis. The rearrangement joins TRBV29-1 to TRBJ2-7; unclear D gene. The CDR3 bases are TGCAGCGTTTCACAGATTTTGTTTGACGAGCAGTACTTC. This gives the protein CSVSQILFDEQYF.